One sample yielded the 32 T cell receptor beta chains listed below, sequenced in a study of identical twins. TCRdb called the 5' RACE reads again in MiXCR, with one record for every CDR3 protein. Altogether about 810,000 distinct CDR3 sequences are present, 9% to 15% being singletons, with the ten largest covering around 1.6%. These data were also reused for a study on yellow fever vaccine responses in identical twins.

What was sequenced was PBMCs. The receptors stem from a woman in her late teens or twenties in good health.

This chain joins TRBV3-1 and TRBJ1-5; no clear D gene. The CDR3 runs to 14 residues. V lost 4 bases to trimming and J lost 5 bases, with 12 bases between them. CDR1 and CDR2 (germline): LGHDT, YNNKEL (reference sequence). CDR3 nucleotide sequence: TGTGCCAGCAGCCCCTCGGGCCGGGATCAGCCCCAGCATTTT. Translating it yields CASSPSGRDQPQHF. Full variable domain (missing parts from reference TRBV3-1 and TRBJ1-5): DTAVSQTPKYLVTQMGNDKSIKCEQNLGHDTMYWYKQDSKKFLKIMFSYNNKELIINETVPNRFSPKSPDKAHLNLHINSLELGDSAVYFCASSPSGRDQPQHFGDGTRLSIL.

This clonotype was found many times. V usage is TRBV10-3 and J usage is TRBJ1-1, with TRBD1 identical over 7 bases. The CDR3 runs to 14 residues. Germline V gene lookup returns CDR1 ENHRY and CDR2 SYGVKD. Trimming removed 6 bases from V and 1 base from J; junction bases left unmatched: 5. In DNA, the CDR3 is TGTGCCATCAGCCCGACAGGGACGAACACTGAAGCTTTCTTT. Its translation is CAISPTGTNTEAFF.

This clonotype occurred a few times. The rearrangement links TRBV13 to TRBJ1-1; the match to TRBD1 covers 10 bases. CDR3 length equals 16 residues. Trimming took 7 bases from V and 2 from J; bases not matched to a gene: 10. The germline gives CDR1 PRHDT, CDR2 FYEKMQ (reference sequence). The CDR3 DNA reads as TGTGCCAGCAACCGTCCGGGACAGGGGATAAACACTGAAGCTTTCTTT. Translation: CASNRPGQGINTEAFF.

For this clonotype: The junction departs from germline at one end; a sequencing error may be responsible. The CDR3: CVISYRQGWNEQFF. Written as DNA, the CDR3 is TGTGTCATCAGTTACCGACAGGGTTGGAATGAGCAGTTCTTC. V usage is TRBV10-3 and J usage is TRBJ2-1, with TRBD1 matching over 7 bases. This CDR3 region has 14 residues. CDR1 is ENHRY and CDR2 is SYGVKD in the germline V gene.

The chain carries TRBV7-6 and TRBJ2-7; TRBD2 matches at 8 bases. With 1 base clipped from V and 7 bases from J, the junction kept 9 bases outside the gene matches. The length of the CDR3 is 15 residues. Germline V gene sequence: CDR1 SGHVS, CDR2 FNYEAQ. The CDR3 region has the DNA TGTGCCAGCAGCTTAGATAGCGGGGAGGCGCGGGAGCAGTACTTC. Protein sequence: CASSLDSGEAREQYF.

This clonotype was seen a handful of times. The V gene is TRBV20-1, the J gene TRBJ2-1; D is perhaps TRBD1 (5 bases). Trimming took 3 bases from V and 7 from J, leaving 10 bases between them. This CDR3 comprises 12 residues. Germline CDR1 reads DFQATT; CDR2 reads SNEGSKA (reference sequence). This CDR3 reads CSASRAANEQFF. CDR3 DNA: TGCAGTGCTAGCAGGGCTGCGAATGAGCAGTTCTTC.

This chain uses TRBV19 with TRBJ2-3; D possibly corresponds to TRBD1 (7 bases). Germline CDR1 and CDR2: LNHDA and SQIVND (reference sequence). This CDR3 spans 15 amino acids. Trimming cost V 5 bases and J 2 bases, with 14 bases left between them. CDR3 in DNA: TGTGCCAGTAGTTCGATCAGGGGGGACACAGATACGCAGTATTTT. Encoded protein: CASSSIRGDTDTQYF.

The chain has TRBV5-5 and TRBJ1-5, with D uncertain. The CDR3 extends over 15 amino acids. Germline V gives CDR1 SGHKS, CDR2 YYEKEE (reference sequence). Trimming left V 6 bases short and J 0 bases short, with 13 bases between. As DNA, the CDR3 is TGTGCCAGCACCTACGACCGTTATAGCAATCAGCCCCAGCATTTT. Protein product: CASTYDRYSNQPQHF.

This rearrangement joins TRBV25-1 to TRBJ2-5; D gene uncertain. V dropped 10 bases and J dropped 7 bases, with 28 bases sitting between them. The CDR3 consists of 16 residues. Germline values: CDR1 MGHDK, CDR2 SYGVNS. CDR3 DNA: TGTGCCATCCCTCAACACCGGAAGGGCCAGAAAGGGACCCAGTACTTC. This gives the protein CAIPQHRKGQKGTQYF.

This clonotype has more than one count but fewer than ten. Written as DNA, the CDR3 is TGTGCCAGCTCAGAGGGACTAGCGGAAAACTACGAGCAGTACTTC. Translation gives CASSEGLAENYEQYF. The J gene is TRBJ2-7, the V gene TRBV18; 11 positions match TRBD2. V lost 5 bases to trimming and J lost 3 bases; unmatched junction nucleotides: 6. Germline CDR1 reads KGHSH; CDR2 reads LQKENI. This CDR3 spans 15 amino acids.

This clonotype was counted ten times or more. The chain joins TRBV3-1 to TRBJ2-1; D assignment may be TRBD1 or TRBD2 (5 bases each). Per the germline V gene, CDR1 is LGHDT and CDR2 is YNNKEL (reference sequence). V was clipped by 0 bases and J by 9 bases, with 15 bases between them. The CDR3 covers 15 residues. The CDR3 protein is CASSQDLSGTAEQFF. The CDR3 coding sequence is TGTGCCAGCAGCCAAGATCTCTCAGGGACGGCTGAGCAGTTCTTC.

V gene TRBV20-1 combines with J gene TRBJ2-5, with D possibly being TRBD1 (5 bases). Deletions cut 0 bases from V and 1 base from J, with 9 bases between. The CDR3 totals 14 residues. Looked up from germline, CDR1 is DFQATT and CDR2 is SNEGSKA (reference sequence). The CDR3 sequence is CSARDPGIQETQYF. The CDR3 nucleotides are TGCAGTGCTAGAGACCCAGGGATCCAAGAGACCCAGTACTTC.

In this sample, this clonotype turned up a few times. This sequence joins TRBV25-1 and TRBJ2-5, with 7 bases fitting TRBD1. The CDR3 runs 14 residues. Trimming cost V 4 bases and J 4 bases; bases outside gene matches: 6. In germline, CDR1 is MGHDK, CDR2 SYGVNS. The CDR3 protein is CASSAPGQTETQYF. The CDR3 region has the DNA TGTGCCAGCAGTGCGCCGGGACAGACAGAGACCCAGTACTTC. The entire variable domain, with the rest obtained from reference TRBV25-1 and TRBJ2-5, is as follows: EADIYQTPRYLVIGTGKKITLECSQTMGHDKMYWYQQDPGMELHLIHYSYGVNSTEKGDLSSESTVSRIRTEHFPLTLESARPSHTSQYLCASSAPGQTETQYFGPGTRLLVL.

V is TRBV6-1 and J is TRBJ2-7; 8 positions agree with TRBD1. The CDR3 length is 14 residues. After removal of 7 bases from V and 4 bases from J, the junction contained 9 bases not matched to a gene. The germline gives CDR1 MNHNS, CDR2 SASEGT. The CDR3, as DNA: TGTGCCAGCACCAGTCGGCAGGGGGCTTACGAGCAGTACGTC. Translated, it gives CASTSRQGAYEQYV.

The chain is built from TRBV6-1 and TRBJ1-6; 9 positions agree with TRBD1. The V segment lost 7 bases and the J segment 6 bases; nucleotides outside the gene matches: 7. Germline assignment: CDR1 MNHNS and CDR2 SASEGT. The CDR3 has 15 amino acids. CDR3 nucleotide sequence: TGTGCCAGCAATCTACAGGGGGCAGGTAATTCACCCCTCCACTTT. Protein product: CASNLQGAGNSPLHF.

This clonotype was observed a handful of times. The chain's CDR3 is CASSPVTGLSGAFF. DNA of the CDR3: TGTGCCAGCTCACCCGTCACAGGGTTGTCGGGAGCTTTCTTT. The chain carries TRBV18 and TRBJ1-1; D possibly corresponds to TRBD1 (6 bases). The germline CDR1 and CDR2 sequences are KGHSH and LQKENI. Between the trimmed V and J ends, which lost 3 bases and 10 bases, there was a span of 18 bases. The CDR3 has 14 residues.

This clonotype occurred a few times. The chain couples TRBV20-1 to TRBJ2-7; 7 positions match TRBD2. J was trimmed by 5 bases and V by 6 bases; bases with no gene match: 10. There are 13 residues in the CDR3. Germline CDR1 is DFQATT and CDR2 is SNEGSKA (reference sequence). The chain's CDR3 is CSAPLAGADEQYF. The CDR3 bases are TGCAGTGCACCACTCGCGGGAGCCGACGAGCAGTACTTC.

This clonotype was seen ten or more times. The CDR3 protein is CASTGGFGNTEAFF. In nucleotides, the CDR3 is TGTGCCAGCACGGGAGGCTTCGGGAACACTGAAGCTTTCTTT. This rearrangement joins TRBV6-1 to TRBJ1-1; D is ambiguous. CDR1 and CDR2 (germline): MNHNS, SASEGT. This CDR3 spans 14 amino acids. The V end was cut by 7 bases, the J end by 1 base, with 13 bases between.

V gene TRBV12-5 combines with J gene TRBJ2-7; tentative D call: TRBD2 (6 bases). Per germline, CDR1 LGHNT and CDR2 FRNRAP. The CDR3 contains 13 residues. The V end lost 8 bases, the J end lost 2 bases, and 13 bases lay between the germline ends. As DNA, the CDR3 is TGTGCTAGTCGTTGGGACTCTACCTACGAGCAGTACTTC. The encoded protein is CASRWDSTYEQYF.

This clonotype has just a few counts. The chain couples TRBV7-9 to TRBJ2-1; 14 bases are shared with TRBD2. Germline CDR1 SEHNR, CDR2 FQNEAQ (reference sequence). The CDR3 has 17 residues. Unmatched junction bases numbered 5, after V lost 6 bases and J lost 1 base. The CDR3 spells CASRSGTSGSSYNEQFF. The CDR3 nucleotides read TGTGCCAGCAGGAGTGGGACTAGCGGGAGTTCCTACAATGAGCAGTTCTTC.

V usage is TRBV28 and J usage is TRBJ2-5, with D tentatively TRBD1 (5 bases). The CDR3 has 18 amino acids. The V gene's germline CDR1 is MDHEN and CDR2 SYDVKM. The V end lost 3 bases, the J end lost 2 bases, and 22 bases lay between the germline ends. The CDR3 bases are TGTGCCAGCAGTTTGTCGTTTTATCGACAGAGAGAGCAAGAGACCCAGTACTTC. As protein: CASSLSFYRQREQETQYF.

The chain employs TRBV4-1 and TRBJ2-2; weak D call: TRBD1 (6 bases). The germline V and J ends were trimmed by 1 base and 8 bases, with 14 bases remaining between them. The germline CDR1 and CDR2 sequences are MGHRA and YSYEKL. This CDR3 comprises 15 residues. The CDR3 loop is CASSQALTGLGELFF. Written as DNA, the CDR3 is TGCGCCAGCAGCCAAGCCCTAACAGGGTTGGGGGAGCTGTTTTTT.

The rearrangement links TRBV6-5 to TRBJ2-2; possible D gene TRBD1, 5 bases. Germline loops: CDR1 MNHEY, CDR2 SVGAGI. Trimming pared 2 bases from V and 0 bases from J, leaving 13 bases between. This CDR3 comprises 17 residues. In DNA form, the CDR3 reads TGTGCCAGCAGTTACGGGTATAAGGGGACGAACACCGGGGAGCTGTTTTTT. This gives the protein CASSYGYKGTNTGELFF.

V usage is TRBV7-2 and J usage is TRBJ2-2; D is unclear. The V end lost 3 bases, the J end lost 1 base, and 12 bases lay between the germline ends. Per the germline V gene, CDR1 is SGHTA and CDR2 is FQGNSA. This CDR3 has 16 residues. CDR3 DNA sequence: TGTGCCAGCAGCTTTTATGGCCAAGGGAACACCGGGGAGCTGTTTTTT. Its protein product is CASSFYGQGNTGELFF.

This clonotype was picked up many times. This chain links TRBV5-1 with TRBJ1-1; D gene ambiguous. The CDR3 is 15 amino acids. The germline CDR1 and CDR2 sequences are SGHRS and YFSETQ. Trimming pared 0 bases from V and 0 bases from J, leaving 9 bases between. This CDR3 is CASSLVVSMNTEAFF. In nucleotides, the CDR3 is TGCGCCAGCAGCTTGGTGGTCAGCATGAACACTGAAGCTTTCTTT.

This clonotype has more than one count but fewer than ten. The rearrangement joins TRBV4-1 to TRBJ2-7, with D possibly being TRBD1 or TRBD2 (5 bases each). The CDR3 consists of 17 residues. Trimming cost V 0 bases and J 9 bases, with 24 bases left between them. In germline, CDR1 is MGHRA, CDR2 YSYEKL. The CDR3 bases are TGCGCCAGCAGCCAAGATTGGTGGGGACCGAGCCGTCCAGGGCAGTACTTC. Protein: CASSQDWWGPSRPGQYF.

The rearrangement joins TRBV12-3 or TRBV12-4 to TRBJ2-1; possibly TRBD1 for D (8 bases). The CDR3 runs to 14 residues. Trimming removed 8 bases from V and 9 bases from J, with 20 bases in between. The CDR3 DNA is TGTGCCAGCTTACCAGGGGGCAGGGAGGGTGAGCAGTTCTTC. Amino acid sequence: CASLPGGREGEQFF.

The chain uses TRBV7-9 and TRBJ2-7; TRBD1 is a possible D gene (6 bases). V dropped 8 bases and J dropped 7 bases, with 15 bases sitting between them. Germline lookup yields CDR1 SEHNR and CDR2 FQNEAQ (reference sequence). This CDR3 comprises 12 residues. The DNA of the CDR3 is TGTGCCAGCGGGCACAGGGAAGGTGAGCAGTACGTC. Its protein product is CASGHREGEQYV.

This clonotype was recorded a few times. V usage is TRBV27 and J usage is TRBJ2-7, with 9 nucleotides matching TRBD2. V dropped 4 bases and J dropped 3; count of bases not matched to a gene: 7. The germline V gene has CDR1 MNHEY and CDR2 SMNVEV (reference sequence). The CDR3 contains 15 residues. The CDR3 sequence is CASSSRGSGSYEQYF. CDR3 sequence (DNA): TGTGCCAGCAGTTCCCGGGGTAGCGGGAGCTACGAGCAGTACTTC.

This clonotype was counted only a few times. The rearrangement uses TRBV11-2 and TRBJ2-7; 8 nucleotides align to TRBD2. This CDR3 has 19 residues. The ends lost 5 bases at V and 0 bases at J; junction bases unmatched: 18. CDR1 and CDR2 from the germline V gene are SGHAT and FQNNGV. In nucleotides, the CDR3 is TGTGCCAGCAGCCTCCTTACCGACACGGTTAGCGGGAACTCCTACGAGCAGTACTTC. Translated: CASSLLTDTVSGNSYEQYF. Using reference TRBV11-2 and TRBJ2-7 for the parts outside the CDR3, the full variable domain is EAGVAQSPRYKIIEKRQSVAFWCNPISGHATLYWYQQILGQGPKLLIQFQNNGVVDDSQLPKDRFSAERLKGVDSTLKIQPAKLEDSAVYLCASSLLTDTVSGNSYEQYFGPGTRLTVT.

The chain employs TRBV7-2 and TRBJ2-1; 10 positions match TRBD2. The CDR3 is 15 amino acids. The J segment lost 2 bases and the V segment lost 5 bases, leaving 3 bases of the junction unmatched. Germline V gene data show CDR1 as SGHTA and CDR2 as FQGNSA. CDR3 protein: CASSISGGTYNEQFF. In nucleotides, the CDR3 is TGTGCCAGCAGCATTAGCGGGGGGACCTACAATGAGCAGTTCTTC.

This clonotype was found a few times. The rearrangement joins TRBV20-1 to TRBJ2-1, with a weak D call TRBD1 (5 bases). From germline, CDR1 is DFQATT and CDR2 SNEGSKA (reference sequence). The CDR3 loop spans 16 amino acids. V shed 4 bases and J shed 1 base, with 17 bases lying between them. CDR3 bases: TGCAGTGCTAACCCCCAGGGCCCTGATTCCTACAATGAGCAGTTCTTC. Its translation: CSANPQGPDSYNEQFF.